This T cell receptor (beta chain) was recovered during a study of shared clonotypes between healthy human individuals. Study as a whole: Per donor, three plates held CD4 naive cells, three held CD4 memory, two held CD8 naive and one held CD8 memory. Study-wide points: Rarefaction showed that sequencing of sorted subsets was incomplete (despite large depth).

Splitting of each subset's genomic DNA was done evenly across several immunoSEQ plates. Clones were read by immunoSEQ multiplex PCR, and TCRdb kept only the in-frame ones, dropping some. The sample holds 2 million to 2.5 million clones, about 95% seen once. The CDR3 extends over 15 amino acids. Trimming pared 6 bases from V and 1 base from J, leaving 16 bases between. Naive CD8 populations comprised CD45RO-negative cells positively selected for CCR7, excluding terminally differentiated effector memory CD45RA+ cells. With respect to this clone: Its antigen is as yet unknown.

Material: naive CD8+ T cells sorted from blood. The sequence was collected from a man aged 18 to 30 in good health. The chain uses TRBV5-3 and TRBJ1-2; D is ambiguous. TRBV5-3 has ORF status, its function being uncertain. CDR3 DNA: TGTGCCAGAATCCTTACAGCAAACCTTAACTATGGCTACACCTTC. Translated, it gives CARILTANLNYGYTF.